This T cell receptor (beta chain) was identified during a study of post-analysis software for immune sequencing data. cDNA libraries for TCR beta contained unique molecular identifiers. Via MiXCR, TCRdb re-called the PCR reads, giving one row per CDR3 protein. The data contain almost 700,000 distinct CDR3 sequences, 59% of them singletons. Whole-study results and caveats: Controls showed lower frequencies than patients for roughly five TRBV segments, and TRBV5-6, TRBV5-1 and TRBV20-1 were among these.

V was shortened by 7 bases and J by 8 bases, with 15 bases between the two germline ends. CDR1 is MGHDK, CDR2 SYGVNS, per germline. CDR3 length equals 13 residues. Worth noting for this clonotype: The antigen remains undetermined.

Sequencing was carried out using blood. The genes are TRBV25-1 and TRBJ2-4; D is perhaps TRBD2 (6 bases). The source is a girl aged 2-15 years with multiple sclerosis. The CDR3 protein is CASTSVRDDIQYF. CDR3 coding DNA: TGTGCCAGCACCTCCGTGCGGGATGACATTCAGTACTTC.